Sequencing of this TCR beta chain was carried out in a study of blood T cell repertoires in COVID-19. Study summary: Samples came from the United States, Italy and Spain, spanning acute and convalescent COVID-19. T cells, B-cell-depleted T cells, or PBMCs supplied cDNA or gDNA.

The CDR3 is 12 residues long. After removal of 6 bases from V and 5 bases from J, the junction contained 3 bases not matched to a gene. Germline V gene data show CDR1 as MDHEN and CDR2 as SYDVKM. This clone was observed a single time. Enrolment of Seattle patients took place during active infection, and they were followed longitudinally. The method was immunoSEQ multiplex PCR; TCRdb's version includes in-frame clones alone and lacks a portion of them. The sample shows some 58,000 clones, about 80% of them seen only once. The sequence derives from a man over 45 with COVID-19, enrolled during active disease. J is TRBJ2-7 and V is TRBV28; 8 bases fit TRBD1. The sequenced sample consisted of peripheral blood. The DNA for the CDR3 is TGTGCCAGCAGATCGACAGGGGACGAGCAGTACTTC. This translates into CASRSTGDEQYF.